This TCR beta chain was sequenced during a study of blood T cells in healthy people across ages. The study, taken as a whole, reports: Higher diversity and more naive CD4+ cells were features of long-lived donors, compared to aged donors. It was held that the diversity estimates obtained from one million T cells were underestimates.

A second PCR, run for roughly 7 to 11 cycles, used a sample-barcoded 5' primer plus a J-beta primer mix. TCRdb analysed the 5' RACE reads with MiXCR anew, one entry per CDR3 protein. In the table there are about 1.7 million distinct CDR3 sequences, approximately 30% of which are singletons. V lost 7 bases and J lost 3, with 15 bases in between. CDR1 is SNHLY, CDR2 FYNNEI, per germline. The CDR3 length is 15 residues. This clonotype was seen once. Its antigen is currently unknown. Sequenced input: blood. The J gene is TRBJ1-4, the V gene TRBV2; D gene unclear. The sequence came from a young woman in good health. The CDR3 loop reads CASNPLSAANEKLFF. The CDR3 DNA sequence: TGTGCCAGCAATCCCCTGAGTGCAGCTAATGAAAAACTGTTTTTT.